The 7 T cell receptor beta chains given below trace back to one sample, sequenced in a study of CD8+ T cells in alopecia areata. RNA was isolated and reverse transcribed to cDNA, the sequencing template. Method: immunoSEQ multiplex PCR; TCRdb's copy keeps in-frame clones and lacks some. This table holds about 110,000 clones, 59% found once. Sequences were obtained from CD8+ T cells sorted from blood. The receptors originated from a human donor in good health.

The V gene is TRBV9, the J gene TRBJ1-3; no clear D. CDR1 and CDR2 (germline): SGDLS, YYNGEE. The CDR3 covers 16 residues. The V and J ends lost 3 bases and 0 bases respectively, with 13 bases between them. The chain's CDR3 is CASSAAQPSSGNTIYF. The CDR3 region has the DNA TGTGCCAGCAGCGCCGCACAGCCGAGCTCTGGAAACACCATATATTTT. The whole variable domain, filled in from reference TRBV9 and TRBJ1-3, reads DSGVTQTPKHLITATGQRVTLRCSPRSGDLSVYWYQQSLDQGLQFLIQYYNGEERAKGNILERFSAQQFPDLHSELNLSSLELGDSALYFCASSAAQPSSGNTIYFGEGSWLTVV.

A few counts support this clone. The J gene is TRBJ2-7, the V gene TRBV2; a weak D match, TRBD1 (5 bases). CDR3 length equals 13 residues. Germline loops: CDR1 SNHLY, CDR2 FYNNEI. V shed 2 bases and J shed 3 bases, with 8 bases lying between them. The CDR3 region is CASSEKGNYEQYF. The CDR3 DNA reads TGTGCCAGCAGTGAAAAGGGGAACTACGAGCAGTACTTC. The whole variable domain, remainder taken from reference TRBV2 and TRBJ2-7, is EPEVTQTPSHQVTQMGQEVILRCVPISNHLYFYWYRQILGQKVEFLVSFYNNEISEKSEIFDDQFSVERPDGSNFTLKIRSTKLEDSAMYFCASSEKGNYEQYFGPGTRLTVT.

The CDR3 protein is CASSDLVLYNEQFF. The CDR3, as DNA: TGTGCCAGCAGTGACCTAGTCCTCTACAATGAGCAGTTCTTC. This rearrangement joins TRBV25-1 to TRBJ2-1; the D is unclear. From germline, CDR1 is MGHDK and CDR2 SYGVNS. Trimming stripped 3 bases from V and 3 bases from J, with 9 bases between. The CDR3 is made up of 14 amino acids.

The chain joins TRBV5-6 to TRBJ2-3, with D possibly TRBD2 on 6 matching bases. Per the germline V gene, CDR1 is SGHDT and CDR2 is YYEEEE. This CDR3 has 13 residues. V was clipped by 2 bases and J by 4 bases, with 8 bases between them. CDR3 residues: CASSFGGSDTQYF. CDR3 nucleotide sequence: TGTGCCAGCAGCTTTGGAGGGTCAGATACGCAGTATTTT. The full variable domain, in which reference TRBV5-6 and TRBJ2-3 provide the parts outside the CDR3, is DAGVTQSPTHLIKTRGQQVTLRCSPKSGHDTVSWYQQALGQGPQFIFQYYEEEERQRGNFPDRFSGHQFPNYSSELNVNALLLGDSALYLCASSFGGSDTQYFGPGTRLTVL.

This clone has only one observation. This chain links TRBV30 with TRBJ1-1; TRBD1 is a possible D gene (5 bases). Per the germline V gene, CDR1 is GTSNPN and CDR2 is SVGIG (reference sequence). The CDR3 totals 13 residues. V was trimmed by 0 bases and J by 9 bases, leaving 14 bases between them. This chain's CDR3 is CAWSVWVGEKAFF. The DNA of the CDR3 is TGTGCCTGGAGTGTCTGGGTGGGGGAAAAAGCTTTCTTT.

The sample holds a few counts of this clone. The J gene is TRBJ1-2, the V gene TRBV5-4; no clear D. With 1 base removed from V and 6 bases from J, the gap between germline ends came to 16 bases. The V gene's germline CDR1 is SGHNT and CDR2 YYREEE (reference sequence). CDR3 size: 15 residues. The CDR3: CASSLTVDTLHGYTF. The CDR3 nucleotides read TGTGCCAGCAGCTTGACGGTCGACACTCTCCATGGCTACACCTTC.

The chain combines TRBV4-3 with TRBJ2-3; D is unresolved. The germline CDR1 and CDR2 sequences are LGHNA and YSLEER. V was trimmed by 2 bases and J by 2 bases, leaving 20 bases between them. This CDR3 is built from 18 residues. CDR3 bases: TGCGCCAGCAGCCAATACCCCCGGCCGAAATTTGTCACAGATACGCAGTATTTT. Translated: CASSQYPRPKFVTDTQYF.